Listed here is a single TCR beta chain. The antigen remains unidentified. Method: immunoSEQ multiplex PCR; TCRdb's copy keeps in-frame clones and lacks some. The repertoire consists of 30,000 to 40,000 clones, with roughly 90% occurring once and the leading ten covering over 15%. This specimen belongs to a study of OX40 agonist ivuxolimab in advanced cancers. Whole-study context: Partial responses were achieved by three patients, one with hepatocellular carcinoma and two with cutaneous melanoma. Study-wide findings and caveats: Also present in some nonresponders was a low level of normalized T-cell clonal expansion. Dose levels from 0.1 to 3.0 mg/kg saw CD4+ and CD8+ blood T cells expand clonally by week 6.

The V gene's germline CDR1 is SGHRS and CDR2 YFSETQ. The CDR3 covers 15 residues. Trimming removed 4 bases at V and 5 bases at J, with 16 bases between. The chain links TRBV5-1 to TRBJ2-1; no firm D call. This receptor was obtained from an adult with an advanced solid tumor such as melanoma, head and neck, liver or kidney cancer. The source was CD4+ or CD8+ T cells sorted from blood, collected in a trial of the OX40 agonist ivuxolimab. CDR3 amino acids: CASSPIVSPDNEQFF. CDR3 nucleotides: TGCGCCAGCAGCCCAATCGTCTCTCCCGACAATGAGCAGTTCTTC.